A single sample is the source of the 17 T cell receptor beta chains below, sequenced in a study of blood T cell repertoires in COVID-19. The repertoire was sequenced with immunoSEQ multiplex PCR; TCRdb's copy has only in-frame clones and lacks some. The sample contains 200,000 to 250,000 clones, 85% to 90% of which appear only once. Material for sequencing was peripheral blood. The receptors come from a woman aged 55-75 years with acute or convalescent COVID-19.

The CDR3 DNA reads TGCGCCAGCAGCTTGGGGGCAGCTTACTCTGGAAACACCATATATTTT. This codes for CASSLGAAYSGNTIYF. The rearrangement links TRBV5-1 to TRBJ1-3; D gene uncertain. The CDR3 loop spans 16 amino acids. Trimming left V 0 bases short and J 0 bases short, with 10 bases between. CDR1 SGHRS and CDR2 YFSETQ come from the germline V gene.

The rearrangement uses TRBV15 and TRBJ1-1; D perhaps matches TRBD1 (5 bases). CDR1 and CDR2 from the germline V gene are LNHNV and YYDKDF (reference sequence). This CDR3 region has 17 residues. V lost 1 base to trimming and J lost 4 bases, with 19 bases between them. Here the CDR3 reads CATSRVSGRGLGTEAFF. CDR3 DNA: TGTGCCACCAGCAGAGTCAGTGGGCGGGGCCTCGGCACTGAAGCTTTCTTT.

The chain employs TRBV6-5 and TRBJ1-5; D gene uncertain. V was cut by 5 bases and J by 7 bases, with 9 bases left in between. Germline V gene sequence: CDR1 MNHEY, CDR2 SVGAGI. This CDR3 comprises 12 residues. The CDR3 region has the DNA TGTGCCAGCAGTCGGCCGGGGCAGCCCCAGCATTTT. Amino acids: CASSRPGQPQHF.

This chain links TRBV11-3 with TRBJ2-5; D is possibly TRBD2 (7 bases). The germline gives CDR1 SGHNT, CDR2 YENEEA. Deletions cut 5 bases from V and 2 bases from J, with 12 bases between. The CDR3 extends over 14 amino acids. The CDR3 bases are TGTGCCAGCAGCAGGGGGGGATCACAAGAGACCCAGTACTTC. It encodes CASSRGGSQETQYF.

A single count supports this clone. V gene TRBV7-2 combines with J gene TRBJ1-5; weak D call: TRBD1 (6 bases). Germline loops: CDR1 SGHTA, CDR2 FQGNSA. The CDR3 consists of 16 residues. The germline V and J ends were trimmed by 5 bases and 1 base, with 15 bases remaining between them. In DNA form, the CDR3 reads TGTGCCAGCAGCCCCTTGGACAGAACAAGCAATCAGCCCCAGCATTTT. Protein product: CASSPLDRTSNQPQHF.

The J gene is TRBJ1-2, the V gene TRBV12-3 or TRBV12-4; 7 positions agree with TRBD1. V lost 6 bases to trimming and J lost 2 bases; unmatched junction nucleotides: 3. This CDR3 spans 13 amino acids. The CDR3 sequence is CASSTGQNYGYTF. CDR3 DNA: TGTGCCAGCAGCACGGGACAGAACTATGGCTACACCTTC.

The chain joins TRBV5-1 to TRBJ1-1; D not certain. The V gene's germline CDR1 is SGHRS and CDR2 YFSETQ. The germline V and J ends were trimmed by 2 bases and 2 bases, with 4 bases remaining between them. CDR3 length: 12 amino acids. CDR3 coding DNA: TGCGCCAGCAGCTTCCCTAACACTGAAGCTTTCTTT. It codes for CASSFPNTEAFF.

The CDR3 here is CASRLGSGNTIYF. The CDR3 nucleotides are TGTGCCAGCCGTCTCGGGTCAGGAAACACCATATATTTT. The rearrangement links TRBV28 to TRBJ1-3; D uncertain. The CDR3 is 13 amino acids. The V gene's germline CDR1 is MDHEN and CDR2 SYDVKM. Trimming took off 8 bases at V and 4 bases at J, with 12 bases between the two ends.

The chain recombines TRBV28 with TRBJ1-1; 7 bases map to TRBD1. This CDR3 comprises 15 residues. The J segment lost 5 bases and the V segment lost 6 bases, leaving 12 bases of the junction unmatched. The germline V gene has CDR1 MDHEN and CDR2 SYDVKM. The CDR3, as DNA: TGTGCCAGCAGACTCGACAGGGTGATCACAACTGAAGCTTTCTTT. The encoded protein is CASRLDRVITTEAFF. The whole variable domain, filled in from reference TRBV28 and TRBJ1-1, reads DVKVTQSSRYLVKRTGEKVFLECVQDMDHENMFWYRQDPGLGLRLIYFSYDVKMKEKGDIPEGYSVSREKKERFSLILESASTNQTSMYLCASRLDRVITTEAFFGQGTRLTVV.

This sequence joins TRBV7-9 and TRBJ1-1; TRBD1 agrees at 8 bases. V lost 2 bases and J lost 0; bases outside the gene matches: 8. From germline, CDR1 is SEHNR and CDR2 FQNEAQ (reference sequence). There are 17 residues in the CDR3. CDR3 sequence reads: CASSLPRTGNMNTEAFF. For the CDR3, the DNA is TGTGCCAGCAGCTTACCCCGGACAGGGAACATGAACACTGAAGCTTTCTTT.

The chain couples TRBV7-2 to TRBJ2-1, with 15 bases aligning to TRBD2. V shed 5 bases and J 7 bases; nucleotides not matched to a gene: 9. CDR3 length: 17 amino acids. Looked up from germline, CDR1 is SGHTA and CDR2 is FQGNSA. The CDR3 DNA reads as TGTGCCAGCAGCACTTGGACTAGCGGGAGGGCCGGGAATGAGCAGTTCTTC. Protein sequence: CASSTWTSGRAGNEQFF.

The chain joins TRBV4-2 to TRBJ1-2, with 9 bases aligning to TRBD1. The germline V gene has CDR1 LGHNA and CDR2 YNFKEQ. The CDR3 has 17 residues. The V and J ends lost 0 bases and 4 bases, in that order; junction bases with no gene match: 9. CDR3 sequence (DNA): TGTGCCAGCAGCCAAGAAATTCGGACAGGGGACTTCTATGGCTACACCTTC. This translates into CASSQEIRTGDFYGYTF.

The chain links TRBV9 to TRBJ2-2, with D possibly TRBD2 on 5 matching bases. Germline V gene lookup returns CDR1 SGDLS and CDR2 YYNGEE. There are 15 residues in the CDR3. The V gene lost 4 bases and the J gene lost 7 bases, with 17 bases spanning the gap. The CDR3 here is CASSPAEGASGELFF. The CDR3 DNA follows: TGTGCCAGCAGCCCTGCTGAGGGCGCGAGCGGGGAGCTGTTTTTT. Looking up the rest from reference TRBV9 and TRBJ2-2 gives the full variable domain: DSGVTQTPKHLITATGQRVTLRCSPRSGDLSVYWYQQSLDQGLQFLIQYYNGEERAKGNILERFSAQQFPDLHSELNLSSLELGDSALYFCASSPAEGASGELFFGEGSRLTVL.

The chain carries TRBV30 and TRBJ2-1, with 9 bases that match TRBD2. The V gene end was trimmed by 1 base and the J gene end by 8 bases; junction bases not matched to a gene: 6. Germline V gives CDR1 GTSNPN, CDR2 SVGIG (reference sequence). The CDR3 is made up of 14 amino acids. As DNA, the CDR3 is TGTGCCTGGAGTGACGGCGGGGGGGCATATGAGCAGTTCTTC. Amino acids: CAWSDGGGAYEQFF.

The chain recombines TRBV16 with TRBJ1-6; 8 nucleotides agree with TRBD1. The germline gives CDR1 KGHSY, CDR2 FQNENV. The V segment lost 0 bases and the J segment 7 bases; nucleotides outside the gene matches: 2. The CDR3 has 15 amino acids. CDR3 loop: CASSQSGQANSPLHF. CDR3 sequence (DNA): TGTGCCAGCAGCCAATCGGGACAGGCAAATTCACCCCTCCACTTT.

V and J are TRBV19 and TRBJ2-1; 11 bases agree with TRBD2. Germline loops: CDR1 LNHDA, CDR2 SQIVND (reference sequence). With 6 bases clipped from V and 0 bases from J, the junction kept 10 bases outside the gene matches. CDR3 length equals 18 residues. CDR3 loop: CASSKRGSGGDSYNEQFF. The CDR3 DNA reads TGTGCCAGTAGCAAACGGGGTAGCGGGGGGGACTCCTACAATGAGCAGTTCTTC.

The CDR3 is CASSLSLVKRSTDTQYF. CDR3 DNA sequence: TGTGCCAGCAGCTTATCGTTGGTTAAGAGGAGCACAGATACGCAGTATTTT. The gene calls are TRBV7-8 and TRBJ2-3, with D unclear. CDR1 is SGHVS, CDR2 FQNEAQ, per germline. This CDR3 is built from 17 residues. V was cut by 2 bases and J by 0 bases, with 15 bases left in between. Using reference TRBV7-8 and TRBJ2-3 for the parts outside the CDR3, the full variable domain is GAGVSQSPRYKVAKRGQDVALRCDPISGHVSLFWYQQALGQGPEFLTYFQNEAQLDKSGLPSDRFFAERPEGSVSTLKIQRTQQEDSAVYLCASSLSLVKRSTDTQYFGPGTRLTVL.